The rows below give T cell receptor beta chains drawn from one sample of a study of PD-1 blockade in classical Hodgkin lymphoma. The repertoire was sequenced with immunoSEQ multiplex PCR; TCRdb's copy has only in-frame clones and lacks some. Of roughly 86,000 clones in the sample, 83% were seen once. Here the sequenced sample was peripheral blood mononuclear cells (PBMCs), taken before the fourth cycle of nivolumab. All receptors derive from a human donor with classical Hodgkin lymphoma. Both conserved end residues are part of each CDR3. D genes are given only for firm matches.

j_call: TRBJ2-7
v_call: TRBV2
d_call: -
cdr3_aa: CASSTAGQYF

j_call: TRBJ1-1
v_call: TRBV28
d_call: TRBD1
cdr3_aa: CASNRDRVNTEAFF

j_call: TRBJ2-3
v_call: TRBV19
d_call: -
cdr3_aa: CASGWGGSTDTQYF

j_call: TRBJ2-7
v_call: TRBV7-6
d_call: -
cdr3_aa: CASSQPGVSSYEQYF

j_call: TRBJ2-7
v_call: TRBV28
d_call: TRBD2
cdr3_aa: CASSAPEAGGRGEQYF

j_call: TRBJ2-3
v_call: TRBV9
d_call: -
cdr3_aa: CASSSRPGSTDTQYF

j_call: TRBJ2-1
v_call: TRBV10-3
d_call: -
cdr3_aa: CAISEPYNEQFF

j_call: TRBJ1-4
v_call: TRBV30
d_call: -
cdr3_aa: CACNSRGTNEKLFF

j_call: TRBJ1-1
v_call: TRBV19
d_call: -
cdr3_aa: CASKAGAVGTEAFF

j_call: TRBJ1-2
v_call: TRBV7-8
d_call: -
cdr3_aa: CASSFGAENGYTF

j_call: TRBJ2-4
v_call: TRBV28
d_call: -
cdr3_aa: CASRDGPKNIQYF

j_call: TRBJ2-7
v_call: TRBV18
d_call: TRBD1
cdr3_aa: CASSHGQGALEQYF

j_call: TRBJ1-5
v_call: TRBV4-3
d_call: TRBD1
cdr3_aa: CASSRTTGVDQPQHF

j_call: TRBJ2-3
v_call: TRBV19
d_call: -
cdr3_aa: CASSIDSSTDTQYF

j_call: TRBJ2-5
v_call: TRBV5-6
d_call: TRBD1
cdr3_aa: CASSLGDRDHGAQYF

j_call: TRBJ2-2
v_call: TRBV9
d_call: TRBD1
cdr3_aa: CASSQTGVTGELFF

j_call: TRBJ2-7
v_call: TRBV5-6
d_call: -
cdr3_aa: CASSRPQTGTYEQYF

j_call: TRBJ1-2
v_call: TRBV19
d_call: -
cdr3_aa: CASSPVGYYGYTF

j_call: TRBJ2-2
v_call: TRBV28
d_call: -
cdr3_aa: CASRPGAAGELFF

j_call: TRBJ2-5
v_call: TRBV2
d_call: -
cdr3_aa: CASSAYQETQYF

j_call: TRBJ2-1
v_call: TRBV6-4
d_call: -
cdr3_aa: CASSEEIVNEQFF

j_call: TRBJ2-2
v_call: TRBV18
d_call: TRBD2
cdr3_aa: CASSPGTRGYTGELFF

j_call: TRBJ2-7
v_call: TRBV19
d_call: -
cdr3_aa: CASSIQVAPSYEQYF